The 3 T cell receptor beta chains below come from one sample, sequenced in a study of shared T cell receptors in the human thymus. TCRdb keeps only in-frame clones here, not all; method: immunoSEQ multiplex PCR. There are about 380,000 clones in the sample; just under 95% occur only once, and roughly 0.02% lies in the top ten. Sequencing was carried out using thymocytes. Source of these receptors: a human donor.

This chain uses TRBV30 with TRBJ1-6; D is undetermined. V was pared by 0 bases and J by 7 bases, with 28 bases between. The CDR3 has 20 residues. The germline gives CDR1 GTSNPN, CDR2 SVGIG (reference sequence). In DNA form, the CDR3 reads TGTGCCTGGAGTGTCCGACCACCTCGACGCACCGTCCCTACCAATTCACCCCTCCACTTT. Protein: CAWSVRPPRRTVPTNSPLHF. The variable domain in full, with the rest retrieved from reference TRBV30 and TRBJ1-6, is SQTIHQWPATLVQPVGSPLSLECTVEGTSNPNLYWYRQAAGRGLQLLFYSVGIGQISSEVPQNLSASRPQDRQFILSSKKLLLSDSGFYLCAWSVRPPRRTVPTNSPLHFGNGTRLTVT.

The genes are TRBV29-1 and TRBJ2-7; tentative D call: TRBD1 (5 bases). Trimming shortened V by 4 bases and J by 2 bases, and 9 bases separated the two germline ends. Germline CDR1 is SQVTM and CDR2 is ANQGSEA. The CDR3 sequence is 12 residues long. The CDR3 protein is CSVAPRAYEQYF. The CDR3 DNA is TGCAGCGTTGCCCCCAGGGCCTACGAGCAGTACTTC.

This chain connects TRBV15 to TRBJ1-4, with D tentatively TRBD1 (5 bases). CDR3 length: 18 amino acids. The germline V gene has CDR1 LNHNV and CDR2 YYDKDF (reference sequence). V was cut by 3 bases and J by 5 bases, with 22 bases left in between. CDR3 region: CATSRESGKDTENEKLFF. The CDR3 region has the DNA TGTGCCACCAGCAGGGAGTCCGGTAAGGACACTGAGAATGAAAAACTGTTTTTT.